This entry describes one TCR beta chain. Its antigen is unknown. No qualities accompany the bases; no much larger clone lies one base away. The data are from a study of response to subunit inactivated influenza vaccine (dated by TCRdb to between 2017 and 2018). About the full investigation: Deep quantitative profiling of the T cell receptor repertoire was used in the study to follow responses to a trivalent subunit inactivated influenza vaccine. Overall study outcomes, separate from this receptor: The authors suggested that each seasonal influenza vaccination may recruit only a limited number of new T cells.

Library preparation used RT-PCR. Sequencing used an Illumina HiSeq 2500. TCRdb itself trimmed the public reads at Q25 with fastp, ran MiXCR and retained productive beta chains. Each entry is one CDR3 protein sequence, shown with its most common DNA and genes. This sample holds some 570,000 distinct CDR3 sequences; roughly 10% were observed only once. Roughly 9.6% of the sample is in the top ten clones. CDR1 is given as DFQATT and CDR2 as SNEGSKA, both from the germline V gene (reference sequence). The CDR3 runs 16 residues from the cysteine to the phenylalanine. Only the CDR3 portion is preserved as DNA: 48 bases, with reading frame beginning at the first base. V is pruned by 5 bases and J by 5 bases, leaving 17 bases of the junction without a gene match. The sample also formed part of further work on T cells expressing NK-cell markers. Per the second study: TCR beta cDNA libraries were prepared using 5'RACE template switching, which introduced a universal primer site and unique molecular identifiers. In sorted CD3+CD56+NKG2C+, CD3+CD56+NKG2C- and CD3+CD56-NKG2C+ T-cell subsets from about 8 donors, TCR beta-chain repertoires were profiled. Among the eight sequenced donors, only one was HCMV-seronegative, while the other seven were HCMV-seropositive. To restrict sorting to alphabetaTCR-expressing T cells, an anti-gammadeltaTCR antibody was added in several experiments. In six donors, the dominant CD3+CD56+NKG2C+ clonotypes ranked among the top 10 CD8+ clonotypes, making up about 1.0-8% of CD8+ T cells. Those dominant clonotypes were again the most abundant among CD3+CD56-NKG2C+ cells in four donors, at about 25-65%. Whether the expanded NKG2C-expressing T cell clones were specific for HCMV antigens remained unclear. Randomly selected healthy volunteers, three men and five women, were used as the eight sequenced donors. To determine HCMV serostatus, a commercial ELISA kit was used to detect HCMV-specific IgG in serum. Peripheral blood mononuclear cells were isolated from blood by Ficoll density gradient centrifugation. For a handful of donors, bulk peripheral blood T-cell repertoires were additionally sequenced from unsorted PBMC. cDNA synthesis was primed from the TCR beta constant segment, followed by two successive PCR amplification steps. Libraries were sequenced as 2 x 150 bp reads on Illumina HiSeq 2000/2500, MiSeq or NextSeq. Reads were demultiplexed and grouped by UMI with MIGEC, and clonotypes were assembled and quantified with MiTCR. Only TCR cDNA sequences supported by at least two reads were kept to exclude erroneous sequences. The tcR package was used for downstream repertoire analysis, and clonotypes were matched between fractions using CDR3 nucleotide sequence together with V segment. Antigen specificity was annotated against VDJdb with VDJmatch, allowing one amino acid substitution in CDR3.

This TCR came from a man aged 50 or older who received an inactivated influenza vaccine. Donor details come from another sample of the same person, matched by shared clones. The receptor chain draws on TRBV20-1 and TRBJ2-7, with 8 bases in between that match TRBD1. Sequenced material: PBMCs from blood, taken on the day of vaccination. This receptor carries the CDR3 CSAPETRTGIHHEQYF. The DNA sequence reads TGCAGTGCTCCAGAGACGAGGACAGGGATTCACCACGAGCAGTACTTC.